The clone carrying this T cell receptor (beta chain) was counted ten times or more. The antigen remains unidentified. This entry comes from a study of T cell repertoires in cytomegalovirus infection. For the study at large: Recently identified HLA-C-restricted and well-studied HLA-B-restricted CMV epitopes were used. Public TCR beta signatures indicated both CMV infection and matching HLA type. Broader study findings: CMV-specific TCR beta clonotypes restricted by HLA-C dominated the ex vivo response. Frequencies of public TCR beta families were cumulated, and this identified carriers of CMV plus the relevant HLA.

Trimming took off 1 base at V and 2 bases at J, with 16 bases between the two ends. Germline loops: CDR1 SGHVS, CDR2 FNYEAQ. The CDR3 totals 17 residues. TCRdb itself ran the reads through MiXCR, one entry per CDR3 protein. Among around 710,000 distinct CDR3 sequences listed, under 35% were seen once. Sequenced material: cultured CD8+ T cells from PBMCs, taken from culture after CMV antigen stimulation. This clonotype was obtained from a human donor in good health (CMV status not recorded). Some clones in this sample may be carry-over from other donors' samples. The genes are TRBV7-6 and TRBJ2-3; D perhaps matches TRBD1 (5 bases). The CDR3 DNA reads TGTGCCAGCAGCTTAGAGTGGGGCGAATTATCCACAGATACGCAGTATTTT. Its translation: CASSLEWGELSTDTQYF.